The entry below gives a single T cell receptor beta chain sequence along with its context. The data derive from a study of blood T cell repertoires in COVID-19. The table came from immunoSEQ multiplex PCR; TCRdb's copy has only in-frame clones and leaves some out. In the table there are about 220,000 clones, 82% of which are singletons. J was trimmed by 5 bases and V by 3 bases; bases with no gene match: 10. Germline V lookup: CDR1 LGHNA, CDR2 YNFKEQ. The CDR3 covers 17 residues. V gene TRBV4-2 combines with J gene TRBJ2-5; TRBD2 matches at 12 bases. The sequenced sample was peripheral blood. The receptor was derived from a woman older than 75 with acute or convalescent COVID-19. Here the CDR3 DNA reads TGTGCCAGCAGCCACATTCCTAGCGGGGGGGCGAAGGAGACCCAGTACTTC. Encoded protein: CASSHIPSGGAKETQYF.